This entry lists 20 T cell receptor beta chains sequenced from one sample in a study of shared clonotypes between healthy human individuals. The table came from immunoSEQ multiplex PCR; TCRdb's copy has only in-frame clones and leaves some out. There are hundreds of thousands of clones in the sample; about 96% occur only once, and roughly 0.05% lies in the top ten. Sequencing was done on a sample of naive CD4+ T cells sorted from blood. The subset denotes: CD45RA+ positively selected. The receptors come from a woman in her twenties or thirties in good health.

The J gene is TRBJ1-1, the V gene TRBV4-1; D remains unclear. Trimming cost V 0 bases and J 1 base, with 18 bases left between them. The CDR3 has 18 amino acids. CDR1 is MGHRA, CDR2 YSYEKL, per germline. CDR3 nucleotide sequence: TGCGCCAGCAGCCAAGATCGTCTCCTCGGAGGAACGAACACTGAAGCTTTCTTT. Translated, it gives CASSQDRLLGGTNTEAFF.

This clone was found a few times. CDR3 in DNA: TGTGCCAGCAGCTTTACAGGGAGCAATCAGCCCCAGCATTTT. As protein: CASSFTGSNQPQHF. The chain has TRBV7-2 and TRBJ1-5, with D perhaps TRBD1 (6 bases). CDR1 and CDR2 (germline): SGHTA, FQGNSA. Trimming pared 3 bases from V and 1 base from J, leaving 7 bases between. This CDR3 comprises 14 residues.

The chain employs TRBV28 and TRBJ2-7; 11 positions agree with TRBD2. V shed 4 bases, J shed 3 bases, and the junction held 14 bases outside the gene matches. The germline V gene has CDR1 MDHEN and CDR2 SYDVKM. The CDR3 is 18 residues long. The CDR3 reads CASSYPSRRTSGYYEQYF. CDR3 coding DNA: TGTGCCAGCAGTTACCCCTCCCGACGGACTAGCGGGTACTACGAGCAGTACTTC.

The chain recombines TRBV28 with TRBJ1-5; the match to TRBD1 covers 9 bases. The CDR3 contains 15 residues. The V and J ends lost 5 bases and 5 bases, in that order; junction bases with no gene match: 7. The germline gives CDR1 MDHEN, CDR2 SYDVKM. In DNA, the CDR3 is TGTGCCAGCAGTGAACAGGGGGCTTCATATCAGCCCCAGCATTTT. Translation: CASSEQGASYQPQHF.

This clone was observed once. This chain uses TRBV18 with TRBJ2-2; D tentatively fits TRBD1 or TRBD2 (5 bases each). This CDR3 has 15 residues. The germline CDR1 and CDR2 sequences are KGHSH and LQKENI. V lost 1 base, J lost 0 bases, and 6 bases lay in between. CDR3 sequence: CASSPRGANTGELFF. CDR3 DNA sequence: TGTGCCAGCTCACCACGAGGGGCGAACACCGGGGAGCTGTTTTTT.

The V call is TRBV2, the J call TRBJ2-1, with D hard to call. Trimming took off 7 bases at V and 4 bases at J, with 5 bases between the two ends. Germline V gene lookup returns CDR1 SNHLY and CDR2 FYNNEI. The CDR3 totals 11 residues. Here the CDR3 reads CASKQYNEQFF. CDR3 DNA sequence: TGTGCCAGCAAACAGTACAATGAGCAGTTCTTC.

The CDR3: CASTSGGSGRFEQFF. CDR3 nucleotides: TGTGCCAGCACCTCTGGCGGTAGCGGGAGGTTTGAGCAGTTCTTC. The chain employs TRBV28 and TRBJ2-1; 10 bases are shared with TRBD2. The CDR3 contains 15 residues. Germline CDR1 MDHEN, CDR2 SYDVKM. Losses at the gene ends were 7 bases for V and 9 bases for J; bases not matched to a gene: 12.

This clone was found once. The chain has TRBV5-1 and TRBJ2-1, with D uncertain. The CDR3 covers 16 residues. The V gene's germline CDR1 is SGHRS and CDR2 YFSETQ. With 0 bases removed from V and 5 bases from J, the gap between germline ends came to 15 bases. The CDR3 sequence is CASSLDGRTQDNEQFF. Written as DNA, the CDR3 is TGCGCCAGCAGCTTGGACGGACGGACCCAGGACAATGAGCAGTTCTTC.

Comment on this clone: At one end the junction does not follow the germline gene, possibly because of a read error. CDR3 sequence reads: CAIRRGEQGTQYF. CDR3 nucleotides: TGTGCCATCAGGCGGGGGGAGCAAGGGACCCAGTACTTC. This chain connects TRBV10-3 to TRBJ2-5; 8 bases map to TRBD2. The CDR3 is 13 residues long. CDR1 and CDR2 (germline): ENHRY, SYGVKD.

The gene calls are TRBV7-9 and TRBJ2-3; the D is unclear. This CDR3 is 15 amino acids long. Germline lookup yields CDR1 SEHNR and CDR2 FQNEAQ (reference sequence). V gave up 1 base and J gave up 2 bases, with 10 bases separating them. In DNA, the CDR3 is TGTGCCAGCAGCTTAGGCCCTAACCCCACAGATACGCAGTATTTT. This encodes CASSLGPNPTDTQYF.

The chain joins TRBV5-1 to TRBJ2-1; D gene unclear. V dropped 4 bases and J dropped 1 base, with 12 bases sitting between them. This CDR3 comprises 15 residues. Germline V lookup: CDR1 SGHRS, CDR2 YFSETQ. For the CDR3, the DNA is TGCGCCAGCAGCGAGGTCGGGCCATCCTACAATGAGCAGTTCTTC. This gives the protein CASSEVGPSYNEQFF.

The V gene is TRBV19, the J gene TRBJ2-5; D is possibly TRBD2 (6 bases). Germline assignment: CDR1 LNHDA and CDR2 SQIVND (reference sequence). The CDR3 is 14 residues long. V dropped 7 bases and J dropped 3 bases, with 15 bases sitting between them. CDR3 amino acids: CASNTPGLEETQYF. DNA of the CDR3: TGTGCCAGTAATACCCCGGGACTTGAAGAGACCCAGTACTTC.

The J gene is TRBJ2-1, the V gene TRBV4-1; the match to TRBD1 covers 12 bases. The CDR3 loop spans 18 amino acids. Losses at the gene ends were 4 bases for V and 6 bases for J; bases not matched to a gene: 13. The germline CDR1 and CDR2 sequences are MGHRA and YSYEKL. This CDR3 is CASSLTMLGQGAINEQFF. CDR3 bases: TGCGCCAGCAGCCTCACGATGCTGGGACAGGGGGCCATCAATGAGCAGTTCTTC.

This clone is a singleton in its sample. The gene calls are TRBV28 and TRBJ2-1; TRBD2 might be the D (5 bases). The CDR3 runs 15 residues. With 1 base removed from V and 2 bases from J, the gap between germline ends came to 9 bases. Germline V gene lookup returns CDR1 MDHEN and CDR2 SYDVKM. DNA for the CDR3: TGTGCCAGCAGTTTATTAGAGGGCCCCTACAATGAGCAGTTCTTC. It encodes CASSLLEGPYNEQFF.

The chain combines TRBV29-1 with TRBJ2-6, with D hard to call. V was shortened by 1 base and J by 1 base, with 5 bases between the two germline ends. Looked up from germline, CDR1 is SQVTM and CDR2 is ANQGSEA. The CDR3 is made up of 14 amino acids. CDR3 residues: CSVEAESGANVLTF. For the CDR3, the DNA is TGCAGCGTTGAAGCGGAGTCTGGGGCCAACGTCCTGACTTTC.

In its sample, this clone was seen once. The CDR3 loop is CASSVSGSANEQFF. The CDR3 DNA follows: TGCGCCAGCAGCGTCAGCGGGAGTGCAAATGAGCAGTTCTTC. The rearrangement joins TRBV5-1 to TRBJ2-1, with 8 positions matching TRBD2. This CDR3 comprises 14 residues. The germline V gene encodes CDR1 SGHRS and CDR2 YFSETQ. After removal of 4 bases from V and 7 bases from J, the junction contained 7 bases not matched to a gene.

This clone was found once. The chain carries TRBV28 and TRBJ2-7; maybe TRBD2 (5 bases). This CDR3 spans 14 amino acids. V dropped 4 bases and J dropped 1 base, with 11 bases sitting between them. In germline, CDR1 is MDHEN, CDR2 SYDVKM. CDR3 bases: TGTGCCAGCAGTTCGGCGGGCGGATCCTACGAGCAGTACTTC. This sequence encodes CASSSAGGSYEQYF.

The J gene is TRBJ2-6, the V gene TRBV18; D is perhaps TRBD1 (6 bases). The CDR3 has 17 residues. Trimming left V 1 base short and J 1 base short, with 11 bases between. The germline V gene has CDR1 KGHSH and CDR2 LQKENI. This CDR3 is CASSPRQGISGANVLTF. The CDR3 DNA follows: TGTGCCAGCTCACCACGGCAGGGGATTTCTGGGGCCAACGTCCTGACTTTC.

The chain combines TRBV5-1 with TRBJ2-2; 8 bases map to TRBD1. Trimming cost V 5 bases and J 0 bases; bases outside gene matches: 0. The CDR3 is 14 amino acids. CDR1 and CDR2 (germline): SGHRS, YFSETQ. CDR3 sequence (DNA): TGCGCCAGCAGGGGACAGGCGAACACCGGGGAGCTGTTTTTT. Protein sequence: CASRGQANTGELFF.

The genes are TRBV29-1 and TRBJ2-5; TRBD2 aligns across 12 bases. CDR3 length equals 15 residues. Germline CDR1 SQVTM, CDR2 ANQGSEA. J lost 11 bases, V lost 5 bases, and 15 bases had no gene match. In nucleotides, the CDR3 is TGCAGCGTTCGGACTAGCGGGGCCCTCTCGGGTGAGCAGTACTTC. This encodes CSVRTSGALSGEQYF.